Included here is one T cell receptor (beta chain) sequence, with context. Its recognized antigen is unknown. Base-call qualities are not available, and no considerably larger clone is one nucleotide away. From its cysteine to its phenylalanine, the CDR3 spans 14 amino acids. Left in the record is the CDR3 DNA by itself, 42 bases read in frame from the first base. Sequences LGHNA (CDR1) and YNFKEQ (CDR2) are obtained from the germline V gene. The V end loses 5 bases and the J end loses 1 base, and a stretch of 8 bases separates them. These data belong to a study of blood T cell repertoires in COVID-19 (TCRdb year 2020). Regarding the complete study: Collaborator samples came from the United States, Italy and Spain and covered acute and convalescent phases of COVID-19. Samples came from the ongoing ImmuneRACE study (first 160 participants) plus 1,254 subjects from 6 global collaborators. The repertoires were made available in a free public database intended to serve as a resource for research on the immune response to SARS-CoV-2. Where available, HLA class I and class II types were taken from metadata supplied by the sample provider and were not determined by assay-based typing. The material from the prospective study consisted of cDNA or gDNA derived from T cells, B-cell-depleted T cells, or PBMCs. Sample metadata almost always included a de-identified subject ID, COVID-19 status, age in years and sex. Deeply sampled blood TCRbeta repertoires from subjects exposed to, actively infected with, or recovered from COVID-19 were included in the dataset. Results and caveats for the whole study, not just this receptor: Clinical and demographic metadata were provided uncurated, with the amount varying by source and participant.

TCRbeta CDR3 regions were amplified from genomic DNA by means of the immunoSEQ Assay, a bias-controlled multiplex PCR. For the original study's pipeline: The number of nucleated cells in each sample was estimated from the amplification of reference gene primers within the assay. To quantify the absolute abundance of each unique TCRbeta CDR3 rearrangement, sequence reads were collapsed and filtered. Productive Simpson clonality was computed per sample as the square root of Simpson's diversity index over productive rearrangements. TCRdb provides this immuneACCESS table in a form limited to in-frame rearrangements. Some clones are lacking; in checked studies, under half of them reflect an unresolved V gene, and why the rest are absent is not known. V and J calls plus clone size are reproduced from that table; the DNA served to infer D and trimming. This sample holds 80,000 to 130,000 clones; just under 95% were observed only once. Jointly, the top ten make up around 5.7% of the sample.

Whole blood was collected in K2EDTA tubes by collaborating institutions according to the institutions' own protocols. Collaborator samples were shipped for TCRbeta analysis as frozen whole blood, isolated PBMCs, or DNA extracted from either sample type. Sequenced material: peripheral blood. The TCR was taken from a man aged 70 or older with acute or convalescent COVID-19. The chain couples TRBV4-2 to TRBJ2-2; the D gene lacks a confident call. The DNA sequence reads TGTGCCAGCAGCTTAGCCCAGAACACCGGGGAGCTGTTTTTT. This encodes CASSLAQNTGELFF.